Below, one TCR beta chain is given with its context. Its antigen is unidentified. The CDR3 spans 12 residues. The germline V gene has CDR1 SGHDT and CDR2 YYEEEE. Trimming pared 4 bases from V and 1 base from J, leaving 5 bases between. These data come from a study of T cells in localized non-small cell lung cancer. Study-level points and caveats: Exceeding tumor, uninvolved adjacent lung had the highest T cell clonality. A denser population of T cells in blood accompanied longer overall survival.

The table came from immunoSEQ multiplex PCR; TCRdb's copy has only in-frame clones and leaves some out. The sample contains some 11,000 clones, around 82% of which appear only once. Sequences were derived from peripheral blood mononuclear cells, sampled before any cancer treatment. The TCR originated in a female donor older than 55 with stage II lung adenocarcinoma. The rearrangement joins TRBV5-6 to TRBJ1-1, with no clear D. The CDR3 coding sequence is TGTGCCAGCAGCAATTGGAACACTGAAGCTTTCTTT. Translation gives CASSNWNTEAFF.